The clone carrying this T cell receptor beta chain has more than one count but fewer than ten. The target antigen is unknown. This sample was taken from a study of T-cell memory formation after mild COVID-19. Trimming stripped 4 bases from V and 0 bases from J, with 10 bases between. The germline CDR1 and CDR2 sequences are MNHEY and SVGAGI. The CDR3 is 14 residues long. TCRdb processed the 5' RACE reads anew with MiXCR; each CDR3 protein has one entry. The sample holds 550,000 to 700,000 distinct CDR3 sequences, about a sixth seen once. Study-wide findings and caveats: Pre-infection memory already had some responding clones, implying cross-reactive memory joined. Whereas later expanders leaned CD4+, clones contracting day 15 to 85 showed a balanced CD4/CD8 makeup.

Material: PBMCs or a T cell subset sorted from them (not recorded which). The clonotype originates from an adult woman who had mild COVID-19 (a few samples of this study predate the infection). Cell type and time point are not known. The V gene is TRBV6-5, the J gene TRBJ2-7; D is possibly TRBD2 (5 bases). The CDR3 sequence: CASSSDWSSYEQYF. DNA for the CDR3: TGTGCCAGCAGTTCGGACTGGAGCTCCTACGAGCAGTACTTC.